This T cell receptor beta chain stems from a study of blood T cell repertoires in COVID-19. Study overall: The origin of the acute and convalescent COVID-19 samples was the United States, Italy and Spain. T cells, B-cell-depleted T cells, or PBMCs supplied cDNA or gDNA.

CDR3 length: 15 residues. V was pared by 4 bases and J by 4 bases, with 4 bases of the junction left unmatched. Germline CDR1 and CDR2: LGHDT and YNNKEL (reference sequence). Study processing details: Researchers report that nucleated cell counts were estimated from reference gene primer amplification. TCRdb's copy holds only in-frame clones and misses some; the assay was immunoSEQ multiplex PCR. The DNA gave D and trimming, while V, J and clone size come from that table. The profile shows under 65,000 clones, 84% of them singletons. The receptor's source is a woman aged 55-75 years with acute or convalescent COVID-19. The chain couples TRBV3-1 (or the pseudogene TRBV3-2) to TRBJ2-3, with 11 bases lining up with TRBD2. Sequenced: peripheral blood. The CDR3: CASSRVSGGADTQYF. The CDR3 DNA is TGTGCCAGCAGCCGAGTTAGCGGGGGGGCAGATACGCAGTATTTT.